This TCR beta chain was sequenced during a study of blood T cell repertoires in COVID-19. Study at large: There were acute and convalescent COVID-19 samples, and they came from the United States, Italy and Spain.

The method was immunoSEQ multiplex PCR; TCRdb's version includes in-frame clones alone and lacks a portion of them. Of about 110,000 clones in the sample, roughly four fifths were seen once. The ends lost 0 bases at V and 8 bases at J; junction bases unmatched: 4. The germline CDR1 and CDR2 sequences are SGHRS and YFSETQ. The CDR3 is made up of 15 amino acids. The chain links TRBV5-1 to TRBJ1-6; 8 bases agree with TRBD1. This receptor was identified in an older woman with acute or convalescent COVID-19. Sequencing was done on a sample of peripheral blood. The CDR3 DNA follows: TGCGCCAGCAGCTTGGGGCAGGGGGCTGATTCACCCCTCCACTTT. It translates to CASSLGQGADSPLHF.